Only a few counts were recorded for the clone carrying this T cell receptor (beta chain). The target antigen is unknown. The data were taken from a study of blood T cells in healthy people across ages. Study-wide points: CMV status of donors was not determined, possibly confounding expanded clonotype changes.

Alongside a J-beta primer mix, a sample-barcoded 5' primer served in a second PCR lasting roughly 6 to 11 cycles. Tagging of each cDNA molecule was performed by a template-switch adaptor with 12 random nucleotides. From the 5' RACE reads, TCRdb called clonotypes with MiXCR, one entry per CDR3 protein. The sample contains just over 1 million distinct CDR3 sequences, 40% to 45% of which appear only once. Source material: blood. The receptor's source is a woman between 55 and 75 years old in good health.

CDR3: CSVMTSGSGTDTQYF. For the CDR3, the DNA is TGCAGCGTAATGACTAGCGGGAGTGGTACAGATACGCAGTATTTT. The V call is TRBV29-1, the J call TRBJ2-3, with 12 bases that match TRBD2. In germline, CDR1 is SQVTM, CDR2 ANQGSEA. CDR3 length equals 15 residues. V gave up 6 bases and J gave up 3 bases; unmatched junction bases: 7.